One sample yielded the 2 T cell receptor beta chains listed below, sequenced in a study of beta chain features in type 1 diabetes. General study findings and limits: Type 1 diabetes patients showed a moderate but significant shortening of TCRB CDR3s in all four CD4+ subsets.

What these receptors recognize is not known. The authors reverse transcribed all of the isolated RNA, so sequencing captured expressed TCRB transcripts. Profiled with immunoSEQ multiplex PCR; TCRdb holds only in-frame clones, not every one. The table has 500,000 to 800,000 clones, around 12% seen once. The sequenced sample consisted of naive CD4+ T cells from blood. These receptors originate from a man aged 30-40 years with type 1 diabetes.

The rearrangement joins TRBV18 to TRBJ2-6; 7 nucleotides match TRBD1. This CDR3 region has 18 residues. Germline V gene sequence: CDR1 KGHSH, CDR2 LQKENI. V lost 4 bases to trimming and J lost 0 bases; unmatched junction nucleotides: 9. The CDR3 region is CASSHQGQRLSGANVLTF. CDR3 bases: TGTGCCAGCTCACACCAGGGACAGCGGCTCTCTGGGGCCAACGTCCTGACTTTC.

This clone has a handful of counts. The genes are TRBV5-4 and TRBJ2-6; possible D gene TRBD1, 6 bases. CDR1 is SGHNT and CDR2 is YYREEE in the germline V gene (reference sequence). V dropped 5 bases and J dropped 4 bases, with 16 bases sitting between them. This CDR3 comprises 16 residues. The CDR3 region has the DNA TGTGCCAGCAGACAGGGTCGGGTGACCGGGGCCAACGTCCTGACTTTC. It translates to CASRQGRVTGANVLTF.